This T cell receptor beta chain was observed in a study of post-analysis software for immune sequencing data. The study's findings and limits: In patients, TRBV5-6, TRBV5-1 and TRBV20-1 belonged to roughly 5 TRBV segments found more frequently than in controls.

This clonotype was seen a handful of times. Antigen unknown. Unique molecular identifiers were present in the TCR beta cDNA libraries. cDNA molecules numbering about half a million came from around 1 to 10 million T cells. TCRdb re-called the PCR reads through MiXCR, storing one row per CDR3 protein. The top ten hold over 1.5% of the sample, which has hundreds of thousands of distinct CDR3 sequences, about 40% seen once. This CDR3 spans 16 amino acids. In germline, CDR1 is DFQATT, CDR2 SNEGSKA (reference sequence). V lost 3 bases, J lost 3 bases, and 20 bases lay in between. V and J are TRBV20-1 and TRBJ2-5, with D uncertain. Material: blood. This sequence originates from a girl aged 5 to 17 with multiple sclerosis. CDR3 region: CSASRVADEIEETQYF. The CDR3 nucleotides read TGCAGTGCTAGTAGGGTAGCTGATGAGATAGAAGAGACCCAGTACTTC.